The 21 T cell receptor beta chains listed next were all sequenced from one sample in a study of post-analysis software for immune sequencing data. Study-wide points: Elevated frequency relative to controls characterized several TRBV segments in patients, TRBV5-6, TRBV5-1 and TRBV20-1 among them.

Antigen specificity for these receptors is unknown. Incorporated into the TCR beta cDNA libraries were unique molecular identifiers, which served to reduce PCR and sequencing biases. TCRdb re-called the PCR reads with MiXCR, one entry per CDR3 protein. The data show 750,000 to 950,000 distinct CDR3 sequences, 35% to 55% seen once. Sequences were obtained from blood. The origin of the receptors is a girl aged 5-17 years with multiple sclerosis.

Written as DNA, the CDR3 is TGTGCCAGCAATACCGATCCGGGGCGGGCAGATACGCAGTATTTT. This codes for CASNTDPGRADTQYF. The rearrangement uses TRBV2 and TRBJ2-3; D is possibly TRBD1 or TRBD2 (5 bases each). The CDR3 is 15 residues long. V was cut by 7 bases and J by 4 bases, with 18 bases left in between. The germline V gene has CDR1 SNHLY and CDR2 FYNNEI.

V gene TRBV4-3 combines with J gene TRBJ2-4; 7 bases agree with TRBD2. The tail of the sequence fits TRBJ2-7 better, so the J call may be wrong. The CDR3 totals 17 residues. Germline V gene sequence: CDR1 LGHNA, CDR2 YSLEER. As DNA, the CDR3 is TGCGCCAGCAGCCAAGATTTCCCAACGACTAGCAGCTACGAGCAGTACTTC. Its protein is CASSQDFPTTSSYEQYF.

This clonotype has a handful of counts. The chain combines TRBV6-5 with TRBJ2-5; weak D call: TRBD2 (5 bases). CDR1 is MNHEY, CDR2 SVGAGI, per germline. V lost 5 bases and J lost 2, with 12 bases in between. This CDR3 is 14 amino acids long. CDR3 loop: CASSPNSAQETQYF. The CDR3 DNA is TGTGCCAGCAGTCCCAATAGCGCGCAAGAGACCCAGTACTTC.

About this clonotype: One junction end does not reproduce the germline sequence, and a read error may be involved. The chain links TRBV27 to TRBJ2-4; TRBD1 aligns across 10 bases. The end of the DNA fits TRBJ2-7 better, so the J call may be wrong. CDR3 size: 16 residues. From germline, CDR1 is MNHEY and CDR2 SMNVEV (reference sequence). CDR3: CANSLFLTGGASEQYF. In DNA, the CDR3 is TGTGCCAACAGTTTATTCCTGACAGGGGGCGCTTCCGAGCAGTACTTC.

The chain uses TRBV18 and TRBJ1-6; unclear D gene. Deletions cut 2 bases from V and 6 bases from J, with 11 bases between. This CDR3 spans 15 amino acids. Germline V gene lookup returns CDR1 KGHSH and CDR2 LQKENI. Written as DNA, the CDR3 is TGTGCCAGCTCACCATTGAAATCGTCTAATTCACCCCTCCACTTT. It encodes CASSPLKSSNSPLHF.

This sequence joins TRBV3-1 and TRBJ2-5, with D possibly TRBD2 on 6 matching bases. The J call is in doubt because the DNA end fits TRBJ2-7 better. CDR3 length equals 15 residues. Looked up from germline, CDR1 is LGHDT and CDR2 is YNNKEL (reference sequence). The CDR3 here is CASSTNVGSSYEQYF. Written as DNA, the CDR3 is TGTGCCAGCAGTACCAATGTCGGGAGCTCCTACGAGCAGTACTTC.

The rearrangement uses TRBV7-2 and TRBJ2-1; 9 nucleotides line up with TRBD1. Germline values: CDR1 SGHTA, CDR2 FQGNSA. Unmatched junction bases numbered 12, after V lost 6 bases and J lost 9 bases. This CDR3 spans 15 amino acids. DNA for the CDR3: TGTGCCAGCAGTCTGCCGGGACAGGGATTCGGTGAGCAGTTCTTC. Amino acids: CASSLPGQGFGEQFF.

On this clonotype: One end of the junction varies from germline; a read error may be responsible. The chain joins TRBV7-8 to TRBJ2-3; D may match TRBD1 or TRBD2 (7 bases each). The CDR3 is 16 amino acids. Germline V gene data show CDR1 as SGHVS and CDR2 as FQNEAQ. CDR3 residues: CASSRLLREGTDAQYF. CDR3 nucleotides: TGTGCCAGCAGCCGCCTACTCAGGGAGGGGACAGATGCGCAGTATTTT.

V usage is TRBV5-1 and J usage is TRBJ2-7, with 7 bases that match TRBD1. The V gene end was trimmed by 2 bases and the J gene end by 5 bases; junction bases not matched to a gene: 7. Germline V gene data show CDR1 as SGHRS and CDR2 as YFSETQ. The CDR3 consists of 14 residues. The CDR3: CASSLRTGPNEQYF. The CDR3 nucleotides read TGCGCCAGCAGCTTAAGGACAGGTCCCAACGAGCAGTACTTC. Supplemented by reference TRBV5-1 and TRBJ2-7, the full variable domain reads KAGVTQTPRYLIKTRGQQVTLSCSPISGHRSVSWYQQTPGQGLQFLFEYFSETQRNKGNFPGRFSGRQFSNSRSEMNVSTLELGDSALYLCASSLRTGPNEQYFGPGTRLTVT.

The chain is built from TRBV20-1 and TRBJ2-3; TRBD2 is a possible D gene (5 bases). V lost 6 bases, J lost 2 bases, and 18 bases lay in between. The CDR3 covers 15 residues. Germline-derived CDR1 and CDR2 are DFQATT and SNEGSKA (reference sequence). CDR3 nucleotides: TGCAGTGCCCAGATCCTAGAGAGGGTCACAGATACGCAGTATTTT. It is translated as CSAQILERVTDTQYF.

The chain joins TRBV29-1 to TRBJ1-2; possible D gene TRBD1, 6 bases. The CDR3 contains 13 residues. Germline lookup yields CDR1 SQVTM and CDR2 ANQGSEA. The V end was cut by 4 bases, the J end by 4 bases, with 13 bases between. CDR3 DNA: TGCAGCGTTGCCCGACAGGTGGGCTATGGCTACACCTTC. Its protein is CSVARQVGYGYTF.

In its sample, this clonotype was seen a few times. The chain employs TRBV15 and TRBJ2-7; no clear D gene. V was cut by 0 bases and J by 9 bases, with 15 bases left in between. The CDR3 totals 14 residues. Germline values: CDR1 LNHNV, CDR2 YYDKDF (reference sequence). The CDR3 reads CATSRDPERRRQYF. DNA for the CDR3: TGTGCCACCAGCAGAGATCCTGAGAGACGCAGGCAGTACTTC. Based on the CDR3 plus reference TRBV15 and TRBJ2-7, the full variable domain is DAMVIQNPRYQVTQFGKPVTLSCSQTLNHNVMYWYQQKSSQAPKLLFHYYDKDFNNEADTPDNFQSRRPNTSFCFLDIRSPGLGDTAMYLCATSRDPERRRQYFGPGTRLTVT.

This clonotype has just one count. The chain is built from TRBV12-3 or TRBV12-4 and TRBJ1-2, with TRBD1 matching over 9 bases. V was pared by 5 bases and J by 6 bases, with 4 bases of the junction left unmatched. CDR3 length equals 13 residues. The CDR3 loop reads CASSRGQGNGYTF. In DNA, the CDR3 is TGTGCCAGCAGTCGGGGACAGGGAAATGGCTACACCTTC.

CDR3: CASSPPGTGGRETQYF. The CDR3 DNA reads TGTGCCAGCAGTCCACCCGGGACAGGGGGTCGAGAGACCCAGTACTTC. The V call is TRBV28, the J call TRBJ2-5; 11 bases map to TRBD1. After removal of 5 bases from V and 4 bases from J, the junction contained 9 bases not matched to a gene. This CDR3 region has 16 residues. CDR1 MDHEN and CDR2 SYDVKM come from the germline V gene.

This clonotype was observed a single time. This sequence joins TRBV6-2 or TRBV6-3 and TRBJ2-3, with D possibly matching TRBD2 (6 bases). The CDR3 contains 13 residues. Germline assignment: CDR1 MNHEY and CDR2 SVGEGT. Trimming pared 3 bases from V and 3 bases from J, leaving 7 bases between. The CDR3 region is CASSYAGTDTQYF. CDR3 DNA: TGTGCCAGCAGTTATGCGGGGACAGATACGCAGTATTTT.

This chain joins TRBV5-5 and TRBJ1-1; D is unresolved. Between the trimmed V and J ends, which lost 0 bases and 10 bases, there was a span of 16 bases. CDR1 and CDR2 (germline): SGHKS, YYEKEE (reference sequence). This CDR3 contains 14 residues. The CDR3 loop is CASSLARGREGAFF. The CDR3 bases are TGTGCCAGCAGCTTGGCCAGAGGGAGGGAGGGAGCTTTCTTT.

The chain has TRBV29-1 and TRBJ2-7, with 14 bases fitting TRBD2. The CDR3 runs 15 residues. V lost 3 bases, J lost 7 bases, and 8 bases stayed unmatched. Germline V CDR1 and CDR2: SQVTM, ANQGSEA. CDR3 coding DNA: TGCAGCGTTGAGCCGGGACTAGCGGGAGAGGGGGAGCAGTACTTC. Translated: CSVEPGLAGEGEQYF.

The V call is TRBV6-2 or TRBV6-3, the J call TRBJ2-7; 10 nucleotides agree with TRBD1. Per the germline V gene, CDR1 is MNHEY and CDR2 is SVGEGT. V was clipped by 0 bases and J by 5 bases; unmatched bases: 7. The CDR3 is 16 residues long. The CDR3 protein is CASSYSPTGGIHEQYF. As DNA, the CDR3 is TGTGCCAGCAGTTACTCGCCGACAGGGGGCATACACGAGCAGTACTTC.

A word on this clonotype: Because the CDR3 is missing its conserved closing phenylalanine or tryptophan, this is likely a read error. The J gene is TRBJ2-1, the V gene TRBV12-3 or TRBV12-4, with D uncertain. Trimming removed 3 bases from V and 2 bases from J, with 14 bases in between. The CDR3 is 16 amino acids. For the CDR3, the DNA is TGTGCCAGCAGTTTTGGGCGGACGTTCCCCTACAATGAGCAGTTCGTC. Its translation is CASSFGRTFPYNEQFV.

This clonotype has just a few counts. The chain recombines TRBV7-2 with TRBJ1-2; no clear D gene. The CDR3 extends over 16 amino acids. Trimming took off 1 base at V and 1 base at J, with 13 bases between the two ends. Germline V gene sequence: CDR1 SGHTA, CDR2 FQGNSA. Here the CDR3 reads CASSLEGRIVNYGYTF. CDR3 coding DNA: TGTGCCAGCAGCTTAGAGGGCAGGATTGTTAACTATGGCTACACCTTC.

This chain joins TRBV7-2 and TRBJ2-5; D is perhaps TRBD1 or TRBD2 (5 bases each). The CDR3 is 14 residues long. The V end lost 5 bases, the J end lost 7 bases, and 17 bases lay between the germline ends. The V gene's germline CDR1 is SGHTA and CDR2 FQGNSA. The CDR3 sequence: CASSQGTATGTQYF. CDR3 coding DNA: TGTGCCAGCAGCCAAGGGACGGCCACGGGGACCCAGTACTTC.